Following are 23 T cell receptor beta chains from one sample sequenced in a study of cytomegalovirus exposure and HLA in healthy donors. The assay was immunoSEQ multiplex PCR, and TCRdb's table has in-frame clones only and misses some. The sample lists 100,000 to 150,000 clones; about 96% were seen once. The sample taken for sequencing was PBMCs. These receptors originate from a man between 18 and 35 years old in good health and CMV-seronegative.

This chain links TRBV4-2 with TRBJ1-1; no clear D gene. There are 15 residues in the CDR3. Germline V gene lookup returns CDR1 LGHNA and CDR2 YNFKEQ. The V end was cut by 0 bases, the J end by 1 base, with 9 bases between. The CDR3 DNA is TGTGCCAGCAGCCAAGATGAGCGGGGGAACACTGAAGCTTTCTTT. It codes for CASSQDERGNTEAFF.

This chain links TRBV7-8 with TRBJ2-5, with 7 bases that match TRBD2. CDR1 and CDR2 (germline): SGHVS, FQNEAQ. The CDR3 runs to 16 residues. V lost 1 base, J lost 4 bases, and 9 bases stayed unmatched. CDR3 coding DNA: TGTGCCAGCAGCTTAGGGGACTACCTAGAACGAGAGACCCAGTACTTC. Translated: CASSLGDYLERETQYF.

This clone has a single count. V and J are TRBV9 and TRBJ1-5; D unresolved. The CDR3 sequence is 14 residues long. In germline, CDR1 is SGDLS, CDR2 YYNGEE. The V and J ends lost 3 bases and 0 bases respectively, with 7 bases between them. The chain's CDR3 is CASSAGYSNQPQHF. The CDR3 nucleotides are TGTGCCAGCAGCGCAGGTTATAGCAATCAGCCCCAGCATTTT.

V usage is TRBV28 and J usage is TRBJ1-3; a weak D match, TRBD1 (5 bases). CDR1 MDHEN and CDR2 SYDVKM come from the germline V gene. The CDR3 loop spans 17 amino acids. Deletions cut 10 bases from V and 0 bases from J, with 22 bases between. The CDR3 spells CATRARATTISGNTIYF. CDR3 DNA: TGTGCCACCCGTGCCAGGGCCACCACTATCTCTGGAAACACCATATATTTT.

This rearrangement joins TRBV19 to TRBJ2-7; 9 bases are shared with TRBD1. Germline V gene sequence: CDR1 LNHDA, CDR2 SQIVND (reference sequence). Trimming removed 6 bases from V and 4 bases from J; junction bases left unmatched: 7. The CDR3 sequence is 14 residues long. The CDR3 nucleotides read TGTGCCAGTAGCCCGGGACAGGGATTTTACGAGCAGTACTTC. Amino acid sequence: CASSPGQGFYEQYF.

The chain links TRBV27 to TRBJ1-5; 8 bases line up with TRBD1. This CDR3 contains 16 residues. J gave up 3 bases and V 5 bases, and 9 bases lay outside the gene matches. Germline-derived CDR1 and CDR2 are MNHEY and SMNVEV (reference sequence). The CDR3 region has the DNA TGTGCCAGCAGTCCGCGACAGGGGTATGACAATCAGCCCCAGCATTTT. Its protein is CASSPRQGYDNQPQHF.

V gene TRBV28 combines with J gene TRBJ2-1, with 9 bases lining up with TRBD2. Germline V gene data show CDR1 as MDHEN and CDR2 as SYDVKM. This CDR3 has 17 amino acids. J was trimmed by 6 bases and V by 7 bases; bases with no gene match: 16. CDR3 DNA sequence: TGTGCCAGCATCAAACTGGCTAGCGGGGTCTCTGGCAATGAGCAGTTCTTC. Translating it yields CASIKLASGVSGNEQFF.

The chain combines TRBV6-1 with TRBJ2-2; 7 nucleotides agree with TRBD2. The V segment lost 4 bases and the J segment 4 bases; nucleotides outside the gene matches: 9. Looked up from germline, CDR1 is MNHNS and CDR2 is SASEGT. The CDR3 totals 16 residues. CDR3 region: CASSAPWGGGTGELFF. DNA of the CDR3: TGTGCCAGCAGTGCCCCCTGGGGGGGTGGCACCGGGGAGCTGTTTTTT.

This sequence joins TRBV7-9 and TRBJ1-1, with D possibly matching TRBD1 (6 bases). The V end was cut by 5 bases, the J end by 4 bases, with 14 bases between. The length of the CDR3 is 14 residues. Germline V CDR1 and CDR2: SEHNR, FQNEAQ (reference sequence). CDR3 nucleotide sequence: TGTGCCAGCAGCCAAACAGGGTTGGGCACTGAAGCTTTCTTT. Translated: CASSQTGLGTEAFF.

The chain carries TRBV5-8 and TRBJ1-1; 9 nucleotides match TRBD1. Germline V gives CDR1 SGHTS, CDR2 YDEGEE. CDR3 length equals 13 residues. V was pared by 6 bases and J by 6 bases, with 6 bases of the junction left unmatched. The CDR3 coding sequence is TGTGCCAGCAACCCGACAGGGGGTTCTGAAGCTTTCTTT. Its protein product is CASNPTGGSEAFF.

The chain links TRBV14 to TRBJ2-3; 7 positions agree with TRBD2. Germline V gene data show CDR1 as SGHDN and CDR2 as FVKESK. The V segment lost 0 bases and the J segment 0 bases; nucleotides outside the gene matches: 3. The CDR3 is made up of 16 amino acids. The chain's CDR3 is CASSQDVSGSTDTQYF. The CDR3 bases are TGTGCCAGCAGCCAAGATGTTAGCGGGAGCACAGATACGCAGTATTTT.

This chain uses TRBV4-3 with TRBJ1-3; D not resolved. Germline V lookup: CDR1 LGHNA, CDR2 YSLEER. Trimming took off 1 base at V and 4 bases at J, with 14 bases between the two ends. The CDR3 length is 16 residues. This CDR3 reads CASSQAGLGPGNTIYF. The DNA of the CDR3 is TGCGCCAGCAGCCAAGCGGGTTTAGGCCCGGGAAACACCATATATTTT.

The CDR3 region has the DNA TGTGCCAGCAGCTTAAGCGTGGACAGGGACGTGCCTGGCTACACCTTC. Amino acids: CASSLSVDRDVPGYTF. The chain employs TRBV7-9 and TRBJ1-2; 8 bases are a match to TRBD1. CDR3 length equals 16 residues. Looked up from germline, CDR1 is SEHNR and CDR2 is FQNEAQ (reference sequence). V was pared by 2 bases and J by 7 bases, with 12 bases of the junction left unmatched. Together with reference TRBV7-9 and TRBJ1-2, the CDR3 gives the full variable domain: DTGVSQNPRHKITKRGQNVTFRCDPISEHNRLYWYRQTLGQGPEFLTYFQNEAQLEKSRLLSDRFSAERPKGSFSTLEIQRTEQGDSAMYLCASSLSVDRDVPGYTFGSGTRLTVV.

CDR3 amino acids: CASTLVGGYGYTF. The CDR3 DNA follows: TGTGCCAGCACTTTGGTCGGAGGCTATGGCTACACCTTC. V is TRBV28 and J is TRBJ1-2; no firm D call. The V end was cut by 7 bases, the J end by 4 bases, with 13 bases between. The length of the CDR3 is 13 residues. CDR1 is MDHEN and CDR2 is SYDVKM in the germline V gene.

The gene calls are TRBV5-1 and TRBJ2-7; 7 nucleotides agree with TRBD2. Germline CDR1 is SGHRS and CDR2 is YFSETQ. V shed 0 bases, J shed 5 bases, and the junction held 11 bases outside the gene matches. CDR3 size: 16 residues. DNA for the CDR3: TGCGCCAGCAGCTTGGGCTCGAGGGAGGGCCCCCACGAGCAGTACTTC. This translates into CASSLGSREGPHEQYF.

The rearrangement uses TRBV9 and TRBJ2-7, with 8 bases matching TRBD2. J gave up 3 bases and V 4 bases, and 3 bases lay outside the gene matches. The CDR3 runs 13 residues. The germline V gene encodes CDR1 SGDLS and CDR2 YYNGEE. The CDR3 spells CASSSTSDYEQYF. In nucleotides, the CDR3 is TGTGCCAGCAGCTCGACTAGCGACTACGAGCAGTACTTC.

This sequence joins TRBV7-2 and TRBJ1-3; D not certain. The V and J ends lost 3 bases and 7 bases respectively, with 10 bases between them. Looked up from germline, CDR1 is SGHTA and CDR2 is FQGNSA. CDR3 length: 13 amino acids. The CDR3 spells CASSFQGGNTIYF. CDR3 DNA sequence: TGTGCCAGCAGCTTTCAAGGCGGTAACACCATATATTTT.

The V call is TRBV6-5, the J call TRBJ2-2; no clear D. This CDR3 comprises 15 residues. Germline V gene lookup returns CDR1 MNHEY and CDR2 SVGAGI. Deletions cut 3 bases from V and 7 bases from J, with 15 bases between. CDR3 in DNA: TGTGCCAGCAGTTATCCAGTCGTCCCATTCGGGGAGCTGTTTTTT. Its translation is CASSYPVVPFGELFF.

The CDR3 DNA reads TGTGCCAGCAGTCGCCAACAGGGCGTATTTGAAAAACTGTTTTTT. Protein: CASSRQQGVFEKLFF. The rearrangement uses TRBV6-5 and TRBJ1-4; the D gene is possibly TRBD1 (6 bases). V gave up 5 bases and J gave up 7 bases, with 17 bases separating them. The CDR3 is 15 amino acids. Germline V gene sequence: CDR1 MNHEY, CDR2 SVGAGI.

The chain couples TRBV7-9 to TRBJ2-7, with 7 nucleotides matching TRBD2. The germline V gene encodes CDR1 SEHNR and CDR2 FQNEAQ (reference sequence). This CDR3 is 16 amino acids long. J was trimmed by 4 bases and V by 1 base; bases with no gene match: 10. CDR3 DNA: TGTGCCAGCAGCTTAGTAGCGCCTAGCGGAATTTACGAGCAGTACTTC. Translated: CASSLVAPSGIYEQYF.

The V and J genes are TRBV7-2 and TRBJ2-2, with TRBD2 matching over 9 bases. CDR3 length equals 16 residues. Germline CDR1 is SGHTA and CDR2 is FQGNSA. The V and J ends lost 1 base and 3 bases, in that order; junction bases with no gene match: 3. As DNA, the CDR3 is TGTGCCAGCAGCTTAGTGGTAGCGGGGGACACCGGGGAGCTGTTTTTT. Encoded protein: CASSLVVAGDTGELFF.

This clone was recorded only once. The chain carries TRBV5-4 and TRBJ1-4, with D possibly matching TRBD1 (6 bases). Trimming pared 3 bases from V and 6 bases from J, leaving 12 bases between. CDR1 is SGHNT and CDR2 is YYREEE in the germline V gene (reference sequence). The CDR3 is 14 residues long. CDR3 DNA: TGTGCCAGCAGCTGGGACATCGGTCATGAAAAACTGTTTTTT. This encodes CASSWDIGHEKLFF.

This clone occurred once. The rearrangement joins TRBV29-1 to TRBJ2-1, with 9 bases lining up with TRBD1. Germline V gene data show CDR1 as SQVTM and CDR2 as ANQGSEA. Trimming at V came to 2 bases and at J to 4 bases, leaving 6 bases not matched to a gene. The CDR3 runs to 15 residues. The DNA for the CDR3 is TGCAGCGTTGAAACAGGGGGCCCACGATACAATGAGCAGTTCTTC. This translates into CSVETGGPRYNEQFF.